The 11 T cell receptor beta chains below were found in one sample sequenced in a study of blood T cells in healthy people across ages. PCR was performed a second time for about 7 to 11 cycles using a sample-barcoded 5' primer and a J-beta primer mix. One entry per CDR3 protein results from TCRdb running MiXCR on the 5' RACE reads. The profile shows about 640,000 distinct CDR3 sequences, 45% to 65% of them singletons. Sequenced: blood. These receptors came from a man aged 60 to 75 in good health.

The V call is TRBV5-1, the J call TRBJ1-1; D is ambiguous. With 0 bases removed from V and 0 bases from J, the gap between germline ends came to 9 bases. The CDR3 is 15 amino acids. Looked up from germline, CDR1 is SGHRS and CDR2 is YFSETQ. CDR3 residues: CASSLASGLNTEAFF. The CDR3 nucleotides are TGCGCCAGCAGCTTGGCCTCCGGTCTGAACACTGAAGCTTTCTTT.

This clonotype appeared a single time. The chain uses TRBV20-1 and TRBJ2-1; 13 nucleotides line up with TRBD2. Trimming cost V 6 bases and J 10 bases; bases outside gene matches: 12. Germline CDR1 is DFQATT and CDR2 is SNEGSKA (reference sequence). The CDR3 extends over 15 amino acids. CDR3 in amino acids: CSANKLAGGPSEQFF. CDR3 coding DNA: TGCAGTGCGAACAAACTAGCGGGGGGGCCCAGCGAGCAGTTCTTC.

This sequence joins TRBV10-3 and TRBJ2-3; a weak D match, TRBD1 (5 bases). CDR3 length equals 18 residues. V lost 0 bases to trimming and J lost 6 bases, with 22 bases between them. Germline V gene lookup returns CDR1 ENHRY and CDR2 SYGVKD. Here the CDR3 reads CAISESIQGRWLIDTQYF. CDR3 in DNA: TGTGCCATCAGTGAGTCGATCCAGGGTCGATGGCTCATTGATACGCAGTATTTT.

This chain uses TRBV6-6 with TRBJ1-6; the D is unclear. Germline CDR1 reads MNHNY; CDR2 reads SVGAGI (reference sequence). This CDR3 has 14 residues. Trimming removed 8 bases at V and 0 bases at J, with 8 bases between. This CDR3 reads CASRVSSYNSPLHF. The DNA of the CDR3 is TGTGCCAGCCGGGTCAGCTCCTATAATTCACCCCTCCACTTT.

This clonotype was observed a few times. This chain's CDR3 is CASSPFDGYGYTF. CDR3 in DNA: TGTGCCAGCAGCCCCTTTGACGGCTATGGCTACACCTTC. The chain recombines TRBV7-9 with TRBJ1-2; D is undetermined. The V end was cut by 5 bases, the J end by 4 bases, with 11 bases between. The length of the CDR3 is 13 residues. CDR1 and CDR2 from the germline V gene are SEHNR and FQNEAQ (reference sequence).

The rearrangement links TRBV10-3 to TRBJ2-7; D is possibly TRBD1 (6 bases). Germline loops: CDR1 ENHRY, CDR2 SYGVKD. V lost 10 bases and J lost 0, with 13 bases in between. The CDR3 has 13 amino acids. The CDR3 DNA reads as TGTGCCACTAACCAGGGGAGCTCCTACGAGCAGTACTTC. Protein: CATNQGSSYEQYF.

This clonotype was recorded a few times. The V gene is TRBV15, the J gene TRBJ2-2; D assignment may be TRBD1 or TRBD2 (5 bases each). V was pared by 0 bases and J by 7 bases, with 12 bases between. Germline CDR1 reads LNHNV; CDR2 reads YYDKDF (reference sequence). CDR3 size: 15 residues. The CDR3 reads CATSRDTGQGGELFF. DNA of the CDR3: TGTGCCACCAGCAGAGATACGGGGCAGGGCGGGGAGCTGTTTTTT.

The chain uses TRBV20-1 and TRBJ2-5, with D perhaps TRBD1 or TRBD2 (6 bases each). This CDR3 region has 15 residues. Germline CDR1 DFQATT, CDR2 SNEGSKA (reference sequence). Trimming left V 3 bases short and J 9 bases short, with 23 bases between. Here the CDR3 reads CSARPTRGGSGSQYF. Here the CDR3 DNA reads TGCAGTGCTAGGCCTACTAGAGGGGGGTCAGGGTCCCAGTACTTC.

This clonotype was detected ten times or more. Here the CDR3 reads CASRTGAQETQYF. CDR3 in DNA: TGTGCCAGTAGAACGGGGGCTCAAGAGACCCAGTACTTC. This sequence joins TRBV19 and TRBJ2-5, with D possibly called TRBD1 or TRBD2 (6 bases each). Germline V CDR1 and CDR2: LNHDA, SQIVND (reference sequence). Trimming removed 6 bases from V and 2 bases from J, with 10 bases in between. This CDR3 region has 13 residues.

The rearrangement uses TRBV3-1 and TRBJ1-5, with D unresolved. The CDR3 extends over 13 amino acids. CDR1 LGHDT and CDR2 YNNKEL come from the germline V gene (reference sequence). CDR3 in DNA: TGTGGAAGAGAGCTTCCGGACAATCAGCCCCAGCATTTT. It encodes CGRELPDNQPQHF.

The chain links TRBV29-1 to TRBJ1-1; D not certain. The CDR3 runs to 13 residues. Between the trimmed V and J ends, which lost 7 bases and 0 bases, there was a span of 12 bases. CDR1 is SQVTM and CDR2 is ANQGSEA in the germline V gene. CDR3 in amino acids: CSGVWNMNTEAFF. As DNA, the CDR3 is TGCAGCGGGGTGTGGAACATGAACACTGAAGCTTTCTTT.